This T cell receptor (beta chain) was identified in a study of CD4+ T cells in melanoma. Study results and caveats: Neoantigen-specific CD4+ T cells in melanoma reportedly had diverse differentiation states. CD8+ T cell, macrophage and B cell function reportedly correlated with neoantigen-specific CD4+ T cells.

The data were produced by immunoSEQ multiplex PCR, yet TCRdb's version contains in-frame clones alone and is incomplete. The data contain tens of thousands of clones, nearly 70% of them singletons. Regarding this clone: What it binds is not known.

This CDR3 is built from 15 residues. Looked up from germline, CDR1 is SGHRS and CDR2 is YFSETQ. With V trimmed by 0 bases and J by 8 bases, 5 bases remained unmatched. The V and J genes are TRBV5-1 and TRBJ1-4; 9 bases are a match to TRBD1. The TCR originated in a human donor with melanoma. The sample was tumor tissue. The CDR3 region has the DNA TGCGCCAGCAGCTTGGTGACAGGGGGAGTAGAAAAACTGTTTTTT. It specifies CASSLVTGGVEKLFF.